The rows below give T cell receptor beta chains drawn from one sample of a study of cytomegalovirus exposure and HLA in healthy donors. Data came from immunoSEQ multiplex PCR; TCRdb stores just in-frame clones and leaves some out. The sample holds about 55,000 clones, about 76% seen once. Sequencing input: PBMCs. These receptors came from a female donor in good health and CMV-seronegative. Both conserved end residues are part of each CDR3. A D gene is named only where the DNA matches it firmly. Some rows have no size entry. The others give once, few or many, or a class for an expanded clone.

>TRBD1|NA|TRBJ2-2|TRBV7-9
CASRPGQGITGELFF
TGTGCCAGCAGACCGGGACAGGGTATTACCGGGGAGCTGTTTTTT
>NA|NA|TRBJ2-7|TRBV18
CASSPPMRAGYEQYF
TGTGCCAGCTCACCACCGATGCGGGCCGGCTACGAGCAGTACTTC
>NA|medium-sized|TRBJ2-2|TRBV6-4
CASSLLISAGELFF
TGTGCCAGCAGCCTACTGATAAGTGCCGGGGAGCTGTTTTTT
>NA|NA|TRBJ2-7|TRBV29-1
CSVEGTSYEQYF
TGCAGCGTTGAAGGGACAAGCTACGAGCAGTACTTC
>TRBD2|NA|TRBJ2-7|TRBV27
CASARTSGNYEQYF
TGTGCCAGTGCTAGGACTAGCGGCAACTACGAGCAGTACTTC
>NA|NA|TRBJ1-4|TRBV28
CASSPNNRASNEKLFF
TGTGCCAGCAGCCCTAATAACAGGGCCTCTAATGAAAAACTGTTTTTT
>NA|NA|TRBJ1-4|TRBV19
CASSIRMGGTTNEKLFF
TGTGCCAGTAGTATCCGAATGGGCGGGACAACTAATGAAAAACTGTTTTTT
>TRBD2|NA|TRBJ2-7|TRBV18
CASSLGTSGIEVYEQYF
TGTGCCAGCTCACTCGGGACTAGCGGGATAGAGGTCTACGAGCAGTACTTC
>TRBD1|NA|TRBJ1-4|TRBV15
CATSRRPGGGEKLFF
TGTGCCACCAGCCGCCGACCAGGGGGTGGGGAAAAACTGTTTTTT
>TRBD2|NA|TRBJ2-5|TRBV9
CASSETSGGSQETQYF
TGTGCCAGCAGCGAAACTAGCGGGGGGTCTCAAGAGACCCAGTACTTC
>NA|NA|TRBJ2-7|TRBV19
CASSMAPAYEQYF
TGTGCCAGTAGTATGGCTCCCGCCTACGAGCAGTACTTC
>NA|NA|TRBJ2-7|TRBV5-1
CASSLGQNSYEQYF
TGCGCCAGCAGCTTGGGACAGAACTCCTACGAGCAGTACTTC
>TRBD1|NA|TRBJ2-2|TRBV11-2
CASSLLLQGASGELFF
TGTGCCAGCAGCTTACTGCTACAGGGGGCTAGCGGGGAGCTGTTTTTT
>NA|NA|TRBJ1-1|TRBV7-2
CASSPTPGGEAFF
TGTGCCAGCAGCCCAACTCCGGGAGGAGAAGCTTTCTTT
>TRBD1|NA|TRBJ2-5|TRBV10-3
CAISDGDRGQETQYF
TGTGCCATCAGTGATGGCGACAGGGGCCAAGAGACCCAGTACTTC
>TRBD2|NA|TRBJ2-1|TRBV5-1
CASSLAPAGVTYNEQFF
TGCGCCAGCAGCTTGGCCCCTGCGGGAGTCACCTACAATGAGCAGTTCTTC
>TRBD2|NA|TRBJ2-1|TRBV29-1
CSVDPPGSGYNEQFF
TGCAGCGTTGATCCCCCGGGTAGCGGGTACAATGAGCAGTTCTTC
>NA|once|TRBJ2-7|TRBV5-4
CASSSGDYEQYF
TGTGCCAGCAGCTCAGGGGACTACGAGCAGTACTTC
>TRBD2|NA|TRBJ2-7|TRBV5-4
CASSLGGAGGSYEQYF
TGTGCCAGCAGCTTGGGGGGAGCGGGAGGGTCCTACGAGCAGTACTTC
>NA|once|TRBJ2-2|TRBV21-1
CASSKKGQIQGGTGELFF
TGTGCCAGCAGCAAAAAGGGACAGATCCAAGGGGGCACCGGGGAGCTGTTTTTT
>NA|NA|TRBJ2-1|TRBV27
CASIPAGGPYNEQFF
TGTGCCAGCATTCCCGCCGGGGGGCCCTACAATGAGCAGTTCTTC
>NA|NA|TRBJ2-7|TRBV28
CASSFRTTGLYEQYF
TGTGCCAGCAGTTTCCGCACGACAGGACTCTACGAGCAGTACTTC
>NA|NA|TRBJ2-3|TRBV5-8
CASSLGNRPNTDTQYF
TGTGCCAGCAGCTTGGGAAACAGGCCTAACACAGATACGCAGTATTTT
>TRBD1|NA|TRBJ2-3|TRBV7-2
CASSLAPGQGVDTQYF
TGTGCCAGCAGCTTAGCTCCGGGACAGGGGGTCGATACGCAGTATTTT
>NA|few|TRBJ1-5|TRBV6-5
CASSYSAGPQHF
TGTGCCAGCAGTTACTCCGCGGGGCCCCAGCATTTT
>NA|NA|TRBJ1-4|TRBV4-2
CASSQVRVGTNEKLFF
TGTGCCAGCAGCCAAGTTCGGGTCGGGACTAATGAAAAACTGTTTTTT
>NA|NA|TRBJ1-1|TRBV9
CASSTSGANTEAFF
TGTGCCAGCAGCACCAGCGGGGCTAACACTGAAGCTTTCTTT
>TRBD2|NA|TRBJ2-1|TRBV5-6
CASSMTSGSSYNEQFF
TGTGCCAGCAGCATGACTAGCGGAAGCTCCTACAATGAGCAGTTCTTC
>NA|NA|TRBJ1-3|TRBV30
CAWSVRQGGRSGNTIYF
TGTGCCTGGAGTGTACGCCAGGGTGGCCGCTCTGGAAACACCATATATTTT
>NA|NA|TRBJ2-7|TRBV11-3
CASSFQGSDEQYF
TGTGCCAGCAGCTTTCAGGGGAGTGACGAGCAGTACTTC
>NA|NA|TRBJ2-3|TRBV9
CASSVDPGVATDTQYF
TGTGCCAGCAGCGTAGACCCGGGAGTAGCCACAGATACGCAGTATTTT
>TRBD1|few|TRBJ2-1|TRBV18
CASSLRQGVDNEQFF
TGTGCCAGCTCACTTAGACAGGGAGTGGACAATGAGCAGTTCTTC
>NA|few|TRBJ1-1|TRBV6-5
CASSYTPEYTEAFF
TGTGCCAGCAGTTACACCCCGGAGTACACTGAAGCTTTCTTT
>NA|NA|TRBJ2-5|TRBV30
CAWSGTGREETQYF
TGTGCCTGGAGTGGGACAGGGAGGGAGGAGACCCAGTACTTC
>NA|NA|TRBJ1-1|TRBV29-1
CSVLRLPGVGDTEAFF
TGCAGCGTTTTGAGGCTCCCAGGGGTGGGGGACACTGAAGCTTTCTTT
>TRBD1|few|TRBJ2-3|TRBV19
CASSIRGTGSTDTQYF
TGTGCCAGTAGTATAAGGGGGACAGGTAGCACAGATACGCAGTATTTT
>NA|NA|TRBJ1-4|TRBV14
CASSQGGPGVNEKLFF
TGTGCCAGCAGCCAAGGTGGGCCGGGAGTTAATGAAAAACTGTTTTTT
>TRBD1|NA|TRBJ2-1|TRBV25-1
CASSTAGTGGRNEQFF
TGTGCCAGCAGTACCGCCGGGACAGGGGGCCGCAATGAGCAGTTCTTC
>TRBD1|NA|TRBJ1-6|TRBV5-6
CASSLRDRVYSPLHF
TGTGCCAGCAGCTTGAGGGACAGGGTATATTCACCCCTCCACTTT
>TRBD1|once|TRBJ2-7|TRBV7-2
CASSPETGREQYF
TGTGCCAGCAGCCCCGAGACAGGGCGCGAGCAGTACTTC
>TRBD2|NA|TRBJ2-5|TRBV7-2
CASSQRLAGRETQYF
TGTGCCAGCAGCCAACGACTAGCGGGGAGGGAGACCCAGTACTTC
>NA|NA|TRBJ1-1|TRBV5-1
CASRPGGGGEAFF
TGCGCCAGCAGACCCGGGGGGGGTGGTGAAGCTTTCTTT
>TRBD1|NA|TRBJ1-3|TRBV5-4
CASSPGTASGNTIYF
TGTGCCAGCAGCCCCGGGACAGCCTCTGGAAACACCATATATTTT
>TRBD2|NA|TRBJ2-7|TRBV7-9
CASSPPGLAGVYEQYF
TGTGCCAGCAGCCCACCCGGACTAGCGGGGGTATACGAGCAGTACTTC
>NA|NA|TRBJ2-1|TRBV2
CASSELAGYNEQFF
TGTGCCAGCAGTGAATTAGCCGGATACAATGAGCAGTTCTTC
>NA|NA|TRBJ1-4|TRBV15
CATSRDFGLRVEKLFF
TGTGCCACCAGCAGAGACTTCGGACTGAGGGTGGAAAAACTGTTTTTT
>TRBD2|NA|TRBJ2-1|TRBV29-1
CSVGGTGCNEQFF
TGCAGCGTGGGGGGGACGGGCTGCAATGAGCAGTTCTTC
>NA|NA|TRBJ2-2|TRBV7-9
CASSPHSGTGELFF
TGTGCCAGCAGCCCGCATTCGGGGACCGGGGAGCTGTTTTTT
>NA|NA|TRBJ2-7|TRBV28
CASSRYFEQYF
TGTGCCAGCAGCCGTTATTTCGAGCAGTACTTC
>NA|NA|TRBJ1-4|TRBV4-3
CASSQEGGATNEKLFF
TGCGCCAGCAGCCAAGAGGGGGGAGCAACTAATGAAAAACTGTTTTTT
>NA|NA|TRBJ2-1|TRBV6-1
CASSDSYNEQFF
TGTGCCAGCAGTGACAGCTACAATGAGCAGTTCTTC
>NA|NA|TRBJ1-3|TRBV7-9
CAIKQSGNTIYF
TGTGCGATCAAACAGTCTGGAAACACCATATATTTT
>NA|once|TRBJ2-4|TRBV30
CAWTSGKGNIQYF
TGTGCCTGGACGTCGGGGAAGGGAAACATTCAGTACTTC